This T cell receptor beta chain is from a study of cytomegalovirus exposure and HLA in healthy donors. Study context: Among 150 million to 200 million T cells, an earlier analysis found around 100 million unique TCR beta sequences. An early data release held tens of millions of unique TCRs from HLA-typed donors.

Study-level findings and limits: Researchers reported in a later analysis that a missense DCLRE1C variant was tied to TCR beta V- and J-gene trimming.

While unrecorded immune exposures were likely, the donors were nominally healthy when sampled. As for this clone: The antigen is undetermined.

The PCR used 60 Vbeta and 13 Jbeta primers. Clones were read by immunoSEQ multiplex PCR, and TCRdb kept only the in-frame ones, dropping some. This table lists tens of thousands of clones. The sequenced sample was PBMCs. This sequence was found in a human donor in good health.

CDR3 in amino acids: CASSSGQGMYEQFF. CDR3 DNA sequence: TGCGCCAGCAGCTCGGGACAGGGTATGTATGAGCAGTTCTTC. This chain joins TRBV5-1 and TRBJ2-1; TRBD1 matches 9 bases. CDR1 and CDR2 from the germline V gene are SGHRS and YFSETQ. CDR3 length: 14 amino acids. J was trimmed by 8 bases and V by 3 bases; bases with no gene match: 6.